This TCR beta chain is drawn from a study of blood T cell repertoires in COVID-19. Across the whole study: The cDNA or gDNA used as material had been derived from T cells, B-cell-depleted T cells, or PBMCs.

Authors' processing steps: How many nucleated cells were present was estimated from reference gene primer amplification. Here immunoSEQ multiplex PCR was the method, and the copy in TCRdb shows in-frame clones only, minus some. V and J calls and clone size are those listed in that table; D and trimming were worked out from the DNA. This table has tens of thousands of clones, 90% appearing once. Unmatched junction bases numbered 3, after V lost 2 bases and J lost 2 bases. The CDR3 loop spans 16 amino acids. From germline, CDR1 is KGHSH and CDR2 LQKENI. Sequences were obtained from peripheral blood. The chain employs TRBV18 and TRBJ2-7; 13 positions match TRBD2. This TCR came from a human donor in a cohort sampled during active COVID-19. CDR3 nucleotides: TGTGCCAGCTCACCATCCGGGACTAGCGGGGCCTACGAGCAGTACTTC. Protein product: CASSPSGTSGAYEQYF.